The rows below give T cell receptor beta chains drawn from one sample of a study of blood T cell repertoires in COVID-19. TCRdb's copy holds only in-frame clones and misses some; the assay was immunoSEQ multiplex PCR. This table holds about 64,000 clones, 65% to 90% found once. The sample comprised peripheral blood. The receptors here all came from a man between 45 and 60 years old with active COVID-19. CDR3s include the opening cysteine and the closing phenylalanine or tryptophan. The D gene is left open where the match is weak. Not every row has a clone size; where given, it reads once, few, many or a size class.

j_call d_call clone_size v_call cdr3_aa cdr3_nt
TRBJ2-3 TRBD2 NA TRBV5-4 CASSFPSGVQGTQYF TGTGCCAGCAGCTTTCCGAGCGGGGTTCAGGGTACGCAGTATTTT
TRBJ2-3 NA NA TRBV18 CASSPWDSGGPDTQYF TGTGCCAGCTCACCATGGGACAGCGGGGGCCCAGATACGCAGTATTTT
TRBJ2-2 TRBD2 once TRBV7-8 CASSLGLAGVIANTGELFF TGTGCCAGCAGCTTAGGGCTAGCGGGGGTTATCGCGAACACCGGGGAGCTGTTTTTT
TRBJ2-2 NA NA TRBV19 CASSIWARQNTGELFF TGTGCCAGTAGTATATGGGCCAGACAGAACACCGGGGAGCTGTTTTTT
TRBJ2-5 NA NA TRBV7-9 CASSPDRSETQYF TGTGCCAGCAGCCCTGACAGGTCCGAGACCCAGTACTTC
TRBJ1-3 NA NA TRBV6-5 CASSYLDRPNTIYF TGTGCCAGCAGTTACTTAGACAGGCCTAACACCATATATTTT
TRBJ1-4 NA NA TRBV7-2 CASSLGSPGNGGEKLFF TGTGCCAGCAGCTTAGGGTCGCCGGGCAACGGCGGGGAAAAACTGTTTTTT
TRBJ2-2 TRBD2 NA TRBV7-4 CASSSLSREAPTGELFF TGTGCCAGCAGCTCCCTATCGCGGGAGGCCCCCACCGGGGAGCTGTTTTTT
TRBJ2-7 TRBD2 NA TRBV19 CATSGTSGGTYEQYF TGTGCCACCTCAGGGACTAGCGGGGGTACCTACGAGCAGTACTTC
TRBJ2-1 NA NA TRBV5-8 CASSLGLQYNEQFF TGTGCCAGCAGCTTGGGACTACAGTACAATGAGCAGTTCTTC
TRBJ2-3 NA NA TRBV9 CASSVVSGGGPDTQYF TGTGCCAGCAGCGTAGTTTCTGGCGGGGGCCCAGATACGCAGTATTTT
TRBJ2-7 TRBD1 NA TRBV25-1 CASSDRGQGTYEQYF TGTGCCAGCAGTGATCGGGGACAGGGGACCTACGAGCAGTACTTC
TRBJ1-1 TRBD1 NA TRBV7-8 CASSGARTGYIEAFF TGTGCCAGCAGCGGAGCGAGGACAGGATATATTGAAGCTTTCTTT
TRBJ1-6 NA NA TRBV7-2 CASSREGNSPLHF TGTGCCAGCAGCCGAGAGGGTAATTCACCCCTCCACTTT
TRBJ1-3 NA once TRBV30 CAWSLGRGENTIYF TGTGCCTGGAGCCTAGGGAGGGGAGAAAACACCATATATTTT
TRBJ2-5 TRBD1 NA TRBV6-5 CASSYVGTGRETQYF TGTGCCAGCAGTTACGTCGGGACAGGGCGCGAGACCCAGTACTTC
TRBJ2-1 TRBD2 NA TRBV28 CASSLRGVPYNEQFF TGTGCCAGCAGTTTACGGGGGGTTCCCTACAATGAGCAGTTCTTC
TRBJ2-3 TRBD2 NA TRBV27 CASIHEGRADTQYF TGTGCCAGCATCCATGAAGGGAGGGCAGATACGCAGTATTTT
TRBJ2-3 TRBD1 NA TRBV5-1 CASSPRLGTGTDTQYF TGCGCCAGCAGCCCCCGCTTGGGGACAGGCACAGATACGCAGTATTTT
TRBJ1-3 TRBD1 NA TRBV2 CASSGDRVTTGNTIYF TGTGCCAGCAGTGGGGACAGGGTTACTACTGGAAACACCATATATTTT
TRBJ2-2 TRBD1 once TRBV4-1 CASSQVFVGQGRNTGELFF TGCGCCAGCAGCCAAGTGTTCGTGGGACAGGGGAGAAACACCGGGGAGCTGTTTTTT
TRBJ1-1 NA NA TRBV5-1 CASSLGLNTEAFF TGCGCCAGCAGCTTGGGCCTAAACACTGAAGCTTTCTTT
TRBJ1-2 TRBD1 NA TRBV18 CASSPPIRDRGRRSNDYTF TGTGCCAGCTCACCACCGATTAGGGACAGGGGGCGCCGTTCCAATGACTACACCTTC
TRBJ2-7 TRBD1 NA TRBV27 CASSQGQGYEQYF TGTGCCAGCAGCCAGGGACAGGGTTACGAGCAGTACTTC
TRBJ2-7 NA NA TRBV5-4 CASSLGALNYEQYF TGTGCCAGCAGCTTGGGGGCCCTGAACTACGAGCAGTACTTC
TRBJ2-7 NA NA TRBV19 CASSIGPPWAEQYF TGTGCCAGTAGTATCGGCCCACCCTGGGCCGAGCAGTACTTC
TRBJ1-5 TRBD1 NA TRBV19 CAGWTGRVGQPQHF TGTGCCGGATGGACAGGGCGGGTGGGTCAGCCCCAGCATTTT
TRBJ2-3 NA NA TRBV19 CASSPNTGSTDTQYF TGTGCCAGTAGTCCCAACACGGGATCCACAGATACGCAGTATTTT
TRBJ1-5 NA NA TRBV19 CASSMRWANQPQHF TGTGCCAGTAGTATGCGATGGGCCAATCAGCCCCAGCATTTT
TRBJ2-3 NA NA TRBV2 CASSDPSPSTDTQYF TGTGCCAGCAGTGATCCCTCCCCCAGCACAGATACGCAGTATTTT
TRBJ2-3 NA NA TRBV6-2/TRBV6-3 CASSRTPGVSVDTQYF TGTGCCAGCAGCCGCACCCCGGGAGTTTCAGTAGATACGCAGTATTTT
TRBJ2-3 NA NA TRBV7-3 CASSFSTGTSTDTQYF TGTGCCAGCAGCTTCTCGACAGGGACTAGCACAGATACGCAGTATTTT
TRBJ2-3 TRBD2 NA TRBV5-4 CASSLVASGNSDTQYF TGTGCCAGCAGCTTGGTTGCTAGCGGCAACTCAGATACGCAGTATTTT
TRBJ1-2 NA NA TRBV6-5 CASSYSQGGYTF TGTGCCAGCAGTTACTCCCAGGGCGGCTACACCTTC
TRBJ2-7 TRBD1 NA TRBV27 CASSPSQGAIYEQYF TGTGCCAGCAGTCCCTCACAGGGGGCTATCTACGAGCAGTACTTC
TRBJ1-1 NA NA TRBV7-3 CASSLTFAGEAFF TGTGCCAGCAGCTTAACGTTTGCCGGTGAAGCTTTCTTT
TRBJ2-7 NA NA TRBV10-3 CATSSRALSYEQYF TGTGCCACCTCCTCCAGGGCCCTTTCTTACGAGCAGTACTTC
TRBJ1-5 TRBD1 NA TRBV6-1 CASSETGNNQPQHF TGTGCCAGCAGTGAGACAGGGAACAATCAGCCCCAGCATTTT
TRBJ2-2 NA NA TRBV7-3 CASSLGGRSTGELFF TGTGCCAGCAGCTTAGGGGGCCGTTCCACCGGGGAGCTGTTTTTT
TRBJ2-2 NA NA TRBV5-5 CASSLEEAGELFF TGTGCCAGCAGCTTGGAAGAGGCCGGGGAGCTGTTTTTT
TRBJ2-2 TRBD1 NA TRBV4-3 CASSQGTGANTGELFF TGCGCCAGCAGCCAGGGAACAGGGGCGAACACCGGGGAGCTGTTTTTT
TRBJ2-2 NA NA TRBV29-1 CSVQGAGELFF TGCAGCGTACAGGGAGCCGGGGAGCTGTTTTTT
TRBJ2-7 NA NA TRBV7-9 CASSAKTVYEQYF TGTGCCAGCAGCGCTAAAACAGTTTACGAGCAGTACTTC
TRBJ2-1 NA NA TRBV7-9 CASSLLYEQFF TGTGCCAGCAGCTTACTATATGAGCAGTTCTTC
TRBJ2-5 TRBD2 NA TRBV3-1/TRBV3-2 CASSPEGLAEETQYF TGTGCCAGCAGCCCCGAGGGGCTAGCGGAAGAGACCCAGTACTTC
TRBJ2-5 NA NA TRBV24-1 CATSDFTGSQYF TGTGCCACCAGTGATTTTACAGGGTCCCAGTACTTC
TRBJ2-5 NA NA TRBV11-1 CASSPSQETQYF TGTGCCAGCAGCCCATCCCAAGAGACCCAGTACTTC
TRBJ2-4 TRBD2 NA TRBV3-1/TRBV3-2 CASSQVTLAGEPKNIQYF TGTGCCAGCAGCCAAGTAACCCTAGCGGGAGAACCCAAAAACATTCAGTACTTC
TRBJ1-1 TRBD1 NA TRBV18 CASSTGTVNTEAFF TGTGCCAGCTCAACCGGGACAGTGAACACTGAAGCTTTCTTT
TRBJ2-3 TRBD2 NA TRBV11-1 CASSSGLAGGTDTQYF TGTGCCAGCAGCTCCGGACTAGCGGGAGGGACAGATACGCAGTATTTT
TRBJ1-1 NA many TRBV3-1/TRBV3-2 CASSLALNTEAFF TGTGCCAGCAGCCTGGCATTGAACACTGAAGCTTTCTTT
TRBJ2-3 TRBD2 NA TRBV4-2 CASSQDSAGGWITDTQYF TGTGCCAGCAGCCAAGATTCAGCGGGGGGTTGGATAACAGATACGCAGTATTTT
TRBJ1-2 NA once TRBV3-1/TRBV3-2 CASSPFGGVGIGYTF TGTGCCAGCAGCCCCTTCGGGGGAGTTGGTATTGGCTACACCTTC
TRBJ2-3 NA once TRBV28 CASSRQVRDTQYF TGTGCCAGCAGTCGACAGGTCAGAGATACGCAGTATTTT